This T cell receptor beta chain originates from a study of blood T cell repertoires in COVID-19 (TCRdb year 2020). A note on the overall study: Samples from collaborators originated in the United States, Italy and Spain and spanned both the acute and convalescent phases of COVID-19. The prospective study material was composed of cDNA or gDNA derived from T cells, B-cell-depleted T cells, or PBMCs. Deeply sampled blood TCRbeta repertoires from subjects exposed to, actively infected with, or recovered from COVID-19 were included in the dataset. A freely available public database, intended as a resource for researchers studying the immune response to SARS-CoV-2, is where the repertoires were released. The samples were drawn from the first 160 participants of the ongoing ImmuneRACE study and from 950 to 1,500 subjects provided by 6 global collaborators. The sample metadata nearly always contained a de-identified subject ID, COVID-19 status, age in years and sex. HLA class I and class II types, where available, came from metadata supplied by the sample provider rather than from assay-based typing. Study-level results and caveats: The amount of clinical and demographic metadata varied by source and participant and was provided uncurated.

In the germline V gene (reference sequence), CDR1 corresponds to GTSNPN and CDR2 to SVGIG. At the junction V is shortened by 4 bases and J by 2 bases; bases outside the gene matches: 10. Measured from the cysteine to the phenylalanine, the CDR3 is 16 residues long. The CDR3 DNA has 48 bases and is translated from base 1. The immunoSEQ Assay, a bias-controlled multiplex PCR, was used to amplify TCRbeta CDR3 regions from genomic DNA. From the authors' description of their analysis: Within the assay, amplification of reference gene primers was used to estimate how many nucleated cells each sample contained. To quantify the absolute abundance of each unique TCRbeta CDR3 rearrangement, sequence reads were collapsed and filtered. For each sample, productive Simpson clonality was calculated as the square root of Simpson's diversity index across productive rearrangements. TCRdb retrieved this table from immuneACCESS and kept in-frame rearrangements only. Not all clones are present; in checked studies, unresolved V genes account for under half, and no reason is known for the remainder. The V and J calls and the clone size are those of that table, but D and trimming were determined from the DNA. The sample has around 77,000 clones on record, 75% to 95% of them singletons. Roughly 5% of the sample is in the top ten clones.

Whole blood was collected in K2EDTA tubes by collaborating institutions according to the institutions' own protocols. Collaborator samples were shipped for TCRbeta analysis as frozen whole blood, isolated PBMCs, or DNA extracted from either sample type. Note on this clone: Its cognate antigen has yet to be identified. Per-base quality was not reported, and no clone a single base away is much larger than it.

The chain was built from TRBV30 and TRBJ2-4; the central 8 bases match TRBD2. Sequenced input: peripheral blood. The source of this sequence is a woman aged 60 to 75 with active COVID-19. The DNA is TGTGCCTGGAATACCGGGACTAGTGTTACCAAAAACATTCAGTACTTC. This gives the protein CAWNTGTSVTKNIQYF.